Listed below are T cell receptor beta chains from one sample, sequenced in a study of CD8 T cells in ankylosing spondylitis. TCRdb re-called the 5' RACE reads through MiXCR, storing one row per CDR3 protein. The sample carries approximately 150,000 distinct CDR3 sequences, approximately 9.9% recorded once. Sequencing was performed on blood, either unsorted or a sorted T cell fraction (not recorded which). These receptors came from a female donor with ankylosing spondylitis or in good health (not recorded which). Each CDR3 is given with its conserved first and last residue. D genes are given only for firm matches. Size values are once, few and many counts, or a class for expanded clones, and some rows have none.

-,-,TRBJ2-1,TRBV12-3/TRBV12-4,TGTGCCAGCTGGACTGATTACAATGAGCAGTTCTTC,CASWTDYNEQFF
many,-,TRBJ2-7,TRBV24-1,TGTGCCACCAGTGATGCTACCGGGATCAGAGGGGAGCAGTACTTC,CATSDATGIRGEQYF
-,-,TRBJ1-1,TRBV25-1,TGTGCCAGCAGCGTCCGCGTTGGGGGGAACACTGAAGCTTTCTTT,CASSVRVGGNTEAFF
many,TRBD2,TRBJ2-3,TRBV7-9,TGTGCCAGCAGGCCTAGCGGCCACACAGATACGCAGTATTTT,CASRPSGHTDTQYF
many,-,TRBJ1-5,TRBV12-3/TRBV12-4,TGTGCCAGCAGTTTCACCCAGGGGCCCAATCAGCCCCAGCATTTT,CASSFTQGPNQPQHF
few,-,TRBJ2-7,TRBV20-1,TGCAGTGCCCAGGGTACCCGCTCCTACGAGCAGTACTTC,CSAQGTRSYEQYF
few,TRBD2,TRBJ2-5,TRBV5-5,TGTGCCAGCAGCCTGGGGGTAGCGGGAGTGGAGACCCAGTACTTC,CASSLGVAGVETQYF
few,-,TRBJ2-1,TRBV27,TGTGCCAGCAGGATCAGGGGTCTAGAAACCTACAATGAGCAGTTCTTC,CASRIRGLETYNEQFF
-,-,TRBJ2-1,TRBV20-1,TGCAGTGCTAGAGATCTGGGGTTCGATGAGCAGTTCTTC,CSARDLGFDEQFF
many,-,TRBJ1-1,TRBV7-2,TGTGCCAGCAGCCCAAGCGCAGGGGCCACTGAAGCTTTCTTT,CASSPSAGATEAFF
many,TRBD2,TRBJ2-7,TRBV2,TGTGCCAGAGGGACTACCTACGAGCAGTACTTC,CARGTTYEQYF
-,-,TRBJ2-5,TRBV10-3,TGTGCCATCAGTGTGGATTCCCAAGAGACCCAGTACTTC,CAISVDSQETQYF
-,TRBD2,TRBJ2-7,TRBV7-9,TGTGCCAGCATGGGGGGAGCGGGACTGATCTACGAGCAGTACTTC,CASMGGAGLIYEQYF
-,-,TRBJ2-1,TRBV10-3,TGTGCCATCAGTGAGTCTCCCAATGAGCAGTTCTTC,CAISESPNEQFF
few,-,TRBJ2-7,TRBV12-3/TRBV12-4,TGTGCCAGCAGTTTAAGGGCAGGGGGAGGGGGCGAGCAGTACTTC,CASSLRAGGGGEQYF
few,TRBD2,TRBJ2-3,TRBV10-3,TGTGCCATCAGGGGCGGGAGAATGGGAGATACGCAGTATTTT,CAIRGGRMGDTQYF
few,TRBD1,TRBJ1-1,TRBV18,TGTGCCAGCTCACCACCGGACAGGTTCTCTGAAGCTTTCTTT,CASSPPDRFSEAFF
many,-,TRBJ1-1,TRBV29-1,TGCAGCGCCACGACAGTGCACGCTTTCTTT,CSATTVHAFF
many,TRBD1,TRBJ2-2,TRBV4-3,TGCGCCAGCAGCACCAGGGGGACAAACGAGCTGTTTTTT,CASSTRGTNELFF
few,TRBD1,TRBJ2-7,TRBV7-2,TGTGCCAGCAGTTGGCAGGGACAGGGTGACGAGCAGTACTTC,CASSWQGQGDEQYF
many,TRBD2,TRBJ2-1,TRBV20-1,TGCAGTGCTCGCGGACTAGCGGAAATCTACAATGAGCAGTTCTTC,CSARGLAEIYNEQFF
few,-,TRBJ2-1,TRBV9,TGTGCCAGCAGCAGAGGAGCGGAGGGCAATGAGCAGTTCTTC,CASSRGAEGNEQFF
few,-,TRBJ2-1,TRBV2,TGTGCCGTTCCTCGGGCCCCTCGGAATGAGCAGTTCTTC,CAVPRAPRNEQFF
-,-,TRBJ1-1,TRBV2,TGTGCCAGCAGTGAATTCGACACGAACACTGAAGCTTTCTTT,CASSEFDTNTEAFF
-,TRBD1,TRBJ1-2,TRBV6-1,TGTGCCAGCAGCCGACGGGACAGAGGCGGCTACACCTTC,CASSRRDRGGYTF
-,-,TRBJ2-5,TRBV7-8,TGTGCCAGCAGCCCCGGCGGGACGTCGCCGACCCAGTACTTC,CASSPGGTSPTQYF
many,-,TRBJ1-2,TRBV10-3,TGTGCCATCACCTCGGACAGAATCTATGGCTACACCTTC,CAITSDRIYGYTF
many,-,TRBJ2-7,TRBV12-3/TRBV12-4,TGTGCCAGCAGTACACTCTACGAGCAGTACTTC,CASSTLYEQYF
-,-,TRBJ2-2,TRBV29-1,TGCAGCGTCATAGCCGGTACCGGGGAGCTGTTTTTT,CSVIAGTGELFF
many,TRBD1,TRBJ1-5,TRBV12-3/TRBV12-4,TGTGCCAGCAGCAGCCGGGACAGGGGGTATCAGCCCCAGCATTTT,CASSSRDRGYQPQHF
few,-,TRBJ2-5,TRBV5-6,TGTGCCAGCAGCTTGTTACTGCAAGAGACCCAGTACTTC,CASSLLLQETQYF
few,TRBD2,TRBJ2-5,TRBV25-1,TGTGCCAGCAGTGAAAGAGGTGTCAGGCGGGAGGCTGCTGAGACCCAGTACTTC,CASSERGVRREAAETQYF
-,-,TRBJ1-1,TRBV29-1,TGCAGCCTTGAGAGGGACACTGAAGCTTTCTTT,CSLERDTEAFF
few,-,TRBJ2-7,TRBV3-1,TGTGCCAGCAGCCAAGATTTGATATCCGAGCAGTACTTC,CASSQDLISEQYF